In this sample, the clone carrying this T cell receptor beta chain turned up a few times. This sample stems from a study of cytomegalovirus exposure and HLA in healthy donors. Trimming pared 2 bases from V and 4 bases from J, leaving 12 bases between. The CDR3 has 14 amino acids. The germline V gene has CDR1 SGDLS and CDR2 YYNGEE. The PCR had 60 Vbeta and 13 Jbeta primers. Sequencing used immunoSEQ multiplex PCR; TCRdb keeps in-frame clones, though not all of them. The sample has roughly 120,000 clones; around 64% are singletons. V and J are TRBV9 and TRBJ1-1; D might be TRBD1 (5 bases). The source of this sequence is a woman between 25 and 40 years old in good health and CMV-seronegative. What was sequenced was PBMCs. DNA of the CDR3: TGTGCCAGCAGCGTTGGTGGGGCTAGCACTGAAGCTTTCTTT. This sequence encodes CASSVGGASTEAFF.